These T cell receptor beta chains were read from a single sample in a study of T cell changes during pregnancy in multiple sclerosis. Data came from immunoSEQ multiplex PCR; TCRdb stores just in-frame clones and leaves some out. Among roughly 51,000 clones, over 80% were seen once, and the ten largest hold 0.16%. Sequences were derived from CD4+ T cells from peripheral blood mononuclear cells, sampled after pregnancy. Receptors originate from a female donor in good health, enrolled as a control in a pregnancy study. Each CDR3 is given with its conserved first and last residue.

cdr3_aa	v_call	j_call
CASSASGQGGKAFF	TRBV7-3	TRBJ1-1
CASSQYTSGESTDTQYF	TRBV4-3	TRBJ2-3
CASSTSRGETQYF	TRBV7-9	TRBJ2-5
CASTSRGGGQETQYF	TRBV5-4	TRBJ2-5
CASLDRAPGNTIYF	TRBV6-1	TRBJ1-3
CASRPQGAPNQPQHF	TRBV2	TRBJ1-5
CASSSDRPRNQPQHF	TRBV6-1	TRBJ1-5
CASSYGAGDGYTF	TRBV28	TRBJ1-2
CASSVGLLDTEAFF	TRBV9	TRBJ1-1
CASSYSSSPGNTIYF	TRBV6-5	TRBJ1-3
CASLRSGQPTGELFF	TRBV2	TRBJ2-2
CASSPTSGGQTGEQYF	TRBV18	TRBJ2-7
CASSKDRGYNQPQHF	TRBV27	TRBJ1-5
CASSLSPVNTEAFF	TRBV7-3	TRBJ1-1
CASSWDRAQETQYF	TRBV5-1	TRBJ2-5
CASSTSPGSPLHF	TRBV7-6	TRBJ1-6
CASSRLAAESTQYF	TRBV18	TRBJ2-5
CASSPPGGLNTEAFF	TRBV7-6	TRBJ1-1
CASSYMRGGVNEQFF	TRBV6-6	TRBJ2-1
CASSQVAGEGEAFF	TRBV4-2	TRBJ1-1
CASSPAAGGGELFF	TRBV7-2	TRBJ2-2
CASSFGTGGADTQYF	TRBV5-1	TRBJ2-3
CSVVLPGQRNIQYF	TRBV29-1	TRBJ2-4
CASSIVVAHWAGYTF	TRBV19	TRBJ1-2
CASSRGEGTEAFF	TRBV2	TRBJ1-1
CASSRDRVFYEQYF	TRBV2	TRBJ2-7
CASSPRSGAEAFF	TRBV11-2	TRBJ1-1
CASTPSGRYNEQFF	TRBV10-1	TRBJ2-1
CSVETGPHSYEQYF	TRBV29-1	TRBJ2-7
CASSLVGNQPQHF	TRBV7-8	TRBJ1-5
CASSLYPQGNTEAFF	TRBV7-9	TRBJ1-1
CASSPTGTGGYTQYF	TRBV6-1	TRBJ2-3
CASSPDRVGGYTF	TRBV11-2	TRBJ1-2
CASSLGVASGANVLTF	TRBV11-2	TRBJ2-6
CASRATGVQPQHF	TRBV19	TRBJ1-5
CASTLDTFLAAFF	TRBV7-9	TRBJ1-1
CASSQVRPGTAFATNEKLFF	TRBV14	TRBJ1-4
CATRGQGASSSNEKLFF	TRBV10-1	TRBJ1-4
CASSLDRLSPLHF	TRBV5-6	TRBJ1-6
CASSYATWAEQYF	TRBV6-6	TRBJ2-7
CASSPGGQGASYGYTF	TRBV7-2	TRBJ1-2
CASSLDRGRNTEAFF	TRBV7-2	TRBJ1-1
CASSLGGPRNTEAFF	TRBV7-9	TRBJ1-1
CASSPTGQGRNEQFF	TRBV7-2	TRBJ2-1
CASMRTGEYQPQHF	TRBV2	TRBJ1-5
CASSYSVSQSYEQYF	TRBV6-5	TRBJ2-7